The 11 T cell receptor beta chains below come from one sample, sequenced in a study of identifying expanded T cells in peripheral blood (dated by TCRdb to 2018 to 2020). Library preparation was by the immunoSEQ multiplex PCR assay. Sourced from immuneACCESS, this table was stored by TCRdb with only in-frame sequences that have V and J called. A share of the clones is absent; for the studies checked, an unresolved V gene accounts for under half, and the remainder has no known explanation. In all, the sample holds around 68,000 clones, and more than 75% of those were seen once. The top ten constitute roughly 5% of the sample. The sequencing sample was made of blood. The receptors were sampled from a person aged 18 to 75 in good health.

The chain uses TRBV9 and TRBJ1-4; D ambiguous. The CDR3 runs to 15 residues. V lost 3 bases and J lost 0, with 9 bases in between. Germline CDR1 SGDLS, CDR2 YYNGEE. CDR3 in amino acids: CASSAELATNEKLFF. DNA of the CDR3: TGTGCCAGCAGCGCCGAACTTGCAACTAATGAAAAACTGTTTTTT. The full variable domain, completed using reference TRBV9 and TRBJ1-4, is DSGVTQTPKHLITATGQRVTLRCSPRSGDLSVYWYQQSLDQGLQFLIQYYNGEERAKGNILERFSAQQFPDLHSELNLSSLELGDSALYFCASSAELATNEKLFFGSGTQLSVL.

J is TRBJ2-3 and V is TRBV5-1; D assignment may be TRBD1 or TRBD2 (5 bases each). The CDR3 runs 14 residues. Between the trimmed V and J ends, which lost 8 bases and 2 bases, there was a span of 15 bases. In germline, CDR1 is SGHRS, CDR2 YFSETQ. The CDR3 DNA reads TGCGCCAGTATCCCCGGGGCCTTCACAGATACGCAGTATTTT. Protein: CASIPGAFTDTQYF. Full variable domain (missing parts from reference TRBV5-1 and TRBJ2-3): KAGVTQTPRYLIKTRGQQVTLSCSPISGHRSVSWYQQTPGQGLQFLFEYFSETQRNKGNFPGRFSGRQFSNSRSEMNVSTLELGDSALYLCASIPGAFTDTQYFGPGTRLTVL.

Regarding this clone: A read error is possible here, since a much larger clone lies one base away. The J gene is TRBJ2-3, the V gene TRBV6-4, with TRBD2 identical over 10 bases. CDR1 and CDR2 from the germline V gene are MRHNA and SNTAGT. The CDR3 totals 15 residues. Germline trimming cut 2 bases from V and 1 base from J; bases unmatched to any gene: 0. CDR3 coding DNA: TGTGCCAGCAGTGACCTAGCGGGGGGCACAGATACGCAGTATTTT. Translated, it gives CASSDLAGGTDTQYF.

The V gene is TRBV5-1, the J gene TRBJ2-7; D may be TRBD1 (5 bases). Trimming left V 0 bases short and J 2 bases short, with 9 bases between. Germline CDR1 is SGHRS and CDR2 is YFSETQ. The CDR3 runs 14 residues. In nucleotides, the CDR3 is TGCGCCAGCAGCTTGGGAGGACAAACCTACGAGCAGTACTTC. Translating it yields CASSLGGQTYEQYF.

The V call is TRBV5-1, the J call TRBJ1-1; D might be TRBD1 (6 bases). This CDR3 region has 16 residues. Germline V gene sequence: CDR1 SGHRS, CDR2 YFSETQ. V dropped 0 bases and J dropped 3 bases, with 15 bases sitting between them. CDR3 bases: TGCGCCAGCAGCTTGGCCGGGGGTACAGGGTACACTGAAGCTTTCTTT. This codes for CASSLAGGTGYTEAFF. The whole variable domain, filled in from reference TRBV5-1 and TRBJ1-1, reads KAGVTQTPRYLIKTRGQQVTLSCSPISGHRSVSWYQQTPGQGLQFLFEYFSETQRNKGNFPGRFSGRQFSNSRSEMNVSTLELGDSALYLCASSLAGGTGYTEAFFGQGTRLTVV.

The chain employs TRBV27 and TRBJ2-7; D remains ambiguous. Germline CDR1 MNHEY, CDR2 SMNVEV (reference sequence). V lost 2 bases to trimming and J lost 2 bases, with 4 bases between them. The length of the CDR3 is 12 residues. CDR3 DNA: TGTGCCAGCAGTTTAGGCACCTACGAGCAGTACTTC. Translation gives CASSLGTYEQYF.

The chain has TRBV5-5 and TRBJ2-5, with D perhaps TRBD2 (6 bases). This CDR3 is built from 13 residues. Germline CDR1 SGHKS, CDR2 YYEKEE (reference sequence). V lost 3 bases and J 2 bases, leaving 8 bases between the germline ends. In DNA, the CDR3 is TGTGCCAGCAGCTACGGGAGTCAAGAGACCCAGTACTTC. This sequence encodes CASSYGSQETQYF.

The chain recombines TRBV5-1 with TRBJ2-3, with TRBD2 matching 10 bases. Per the germline V gene, CDR1 is SGHRS and CDR2 is YFSETQ. Unmatched junction bases numbered 8, after V lost 7 bases and J lost 0 bases. The CDR3 contains 16 residues. In DNA, the CDR3 is TGCGCCAGCGGAATAGCGGGGGGATACAGCACAGATACGCAGTATTTT. Encoded protein: CASGIAGGYSTDTQYF.

The chain couples TRBV15 to TRBJ1-5, with D unresolved. Trimming left V 5 bases short and J 2 bases short, with 13 bases between. The CDR3 is 15 amino acids. Germline V gives CDR1 LNHNV, CDR2 YYDKDF (reference sequence). The CDR3: CATSAPLGGNQPQHF. The CDR3 nucleotides read TGTGCCACCAGCGCTCCTTTGGGCGGCAATCAGCCCCAGCATTTT.

In its sample, this clone was seen once. The chain couples TRBV16 to TRBJ2-1; no clear D gene. The V and J ends lost 2 bases and 3 bases respectively, with 5 bases between them. In germline, CDR1 is KGHSY, CDR2 FQNENV. The CDR3 consists of 13 residues. The CDR3 region has the DNA TGTGCCAGCAGCCAAGCGTACTACAATGAGCAGTTCTTC. Protein: CASSQAYYNEQFF.

This chain connects TRBV5-4 to TRBJ2-3; TRBD1 matches 11 bases. Germline lookup yields CDR1 SGHNT and CDR2 YYREEE (reference sequence). The CDR3 loop spans 16 amino acids. With 2 bases clipped from V and 1 base from J, the junction kept 3 bases outside the gene matches. As DNA, the CDR3 is TGTGCCAGCAGCTTAAGGACAGGGGGCGGCACAGATACGCAGTATTTT. This sequence encodes CASSLRTGGGTDTQYF.